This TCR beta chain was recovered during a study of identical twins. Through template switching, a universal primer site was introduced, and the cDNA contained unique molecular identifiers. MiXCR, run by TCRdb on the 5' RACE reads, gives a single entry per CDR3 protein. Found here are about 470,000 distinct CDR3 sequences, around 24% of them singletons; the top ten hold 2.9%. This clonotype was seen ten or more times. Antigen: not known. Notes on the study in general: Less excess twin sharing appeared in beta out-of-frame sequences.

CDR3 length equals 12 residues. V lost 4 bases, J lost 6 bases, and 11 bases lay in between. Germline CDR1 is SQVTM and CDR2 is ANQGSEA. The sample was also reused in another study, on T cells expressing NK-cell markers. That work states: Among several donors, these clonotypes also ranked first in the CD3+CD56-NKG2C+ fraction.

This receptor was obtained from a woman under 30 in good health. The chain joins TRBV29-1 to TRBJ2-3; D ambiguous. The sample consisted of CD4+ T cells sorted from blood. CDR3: CSVVGFRDTQYF. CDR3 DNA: TGCAGCGTTGTTGGCTTTAGGGATACGCAGTATTTT.